Presented here are 30 T cell receptor beta chains from one specimen sequenced in a study of T cell responses to AZD1222 COVID-19 vaccine. Here immunoSEQ multiplex PCR was the method, and the copy in TCRdb shows in-frame clones only, minus some. This table holds around 150,000 clones, more than 80% found once. The sequencing used peripheral blood, collected 28 days after the second dose of the MenACWY control vaccine. The receptors derive from an adult who received the MenACWY meningococcal vaccine as a control.

The CDR3, as DNA: TGTGCCTGGAAGGGGGGACAGATGTCCTATGAGCAGTTCTTC. It encodes CAWKGGQMSYEQFF. V and J are TRBV30 and TRBJ2-1; possibly TRBD1 for D (7 bases). This CDR3 has 14 residues. V dropped 4 bases and J dropped 8 bases, with 18 bases sitting between them. Per the germline V gene, CDR1 is GTSNPN and CDR2 is SVGIG (reference sequence).

The genes are TRBV5-1 and TRBJ2-7; D may be TRBD2 (8 bases). CDR3 length equals 17 residues. Germline V gene data show CDR1 as SGHRS and CDR2 as YFSETQ. The germline V and J ends were trimmed by 0 bases and 4 bases, with 20 bases remaining between them. The CDR3 here is CASSLGQGTRLAYEQYF. CDR3 DNA sequence: TGCGCCAGCAGCTTGGGACAGGGAACAAGACTAGCGTACGAGCAGTACTTC.

This clone was picked up one time. V is TRBV18 and J is TRBJ2-3; D remains unclear. CDR1 and CDR2 from the germline V gene are KGHSH and LQKENI. CDR3 length: 14 amino acids. Trimming removed 0 bases from V and 8 bases from J, with 12 bases in between. The CDR3 DNA reads as TGTGCCAGCTCACCACCGTCGGCCGCCGGTACGCAGTATTTT. Amino acids: CASSPPSAAGTQYF.

J is TRBJ2-2 and V is TRBV7-8; 7 nucleotides align to TRBD2. The CDR3 has 18 amino acids. Trimming at V came to 4 bases and at J to 5 bases, leaving 16 bases not matched to a gene. Germline CDR1 and CDR2: SGHVS and FQNEAQ. The CDR3 sequence: CASSSTGLGGSNTGELFF. DNA of the CDR3: TGTGCCAGCAGCTCCACAGGTCTCGGGGGGAGTAATACCGGGGAGCTGTTTTTT.

CDR3 coding DNA: TGTGCCAGCAGCTTAAACCTCGCCTACGAGCAGTACTTC. Its translation is CASSLNLAYEQYF. The V call is TRBV7-3, the J call TRBJ2-7; D ambiguous. Trimming stripped 1 base from V and 2 bases from J, with 6 bases between. The CDR3 has 13 amino acids. Per the germline V gene, CDR1 is SGHTA and CDR2 is FQGTGA.

This chain joins TRBV6-1 and TRBJ2-2, with TRBD1 as a possible D gene (6 bases). V was trimmed by 2 bases and J by 5 bases, leaving 15 bases between them. Germline loops: CDR1 MNHNS, CDR2 SASEGT. CDR3 length: 16 amino acids. Here the CDR3 reads CASSEHATGKTGELFF. The CDR3 coding sequence is TGTGCCAGCAGTGAACACGCTACAGGGAAAACCGGGGAGCTGTTTTTT.

The chain uses TRBV24-1 and TRBJ2-3; tentative D call: TRBD1 (6 bases). This CDR3 contains 14 residues. The V gene lost 3 bases and the J gene lost 7 bases, with 13 bases spanning the gap. CDR1 and CDR2 from the germline V gene are KGHDR and SFDVKD. CDR3 sequence reads: CATSDTLTGNTQYF. Here the CDR3 DNA reads TGTGCCACCAGTGATACTCTCACAGGGAATACGCAGTATTTT.

The chain uses TRBV12-3 or TRBV12-4 and TRBJ1-1; D gene uncertain. Trimming removed 5 bases at V and 2 bases at J, with 3 bases between. The CDR3 length is 11 residues. Here the CDR3 DNA reads TGTGCCAGCAGTCGTAACACTGAAGCTTTCTTT. Protein product: CASSRNTEAFF.

The V call is TRBV6-1, the J call TRBJ1-5, with TRBD1 identical over 9 bases. Germline CDR1 and CDR2: MNHNS and SASEGT. V lost 2 bases to trimming and J lost 5 bases; unmatched junction nucleotides: 7. The CDR3 loop spans 16 amino acids. Here the CDR3 DNA reads TGTGCCAGCAGTGAAAACGTTGGACAGGGGTATCAGCCCCAGCATTTT. Its protein is CASSENVGQGYQPQHF.

The genes are TRBV25-1 and TRBJ2-4; 7 bases match TRBD1. Germline V gene lookup returns CDR1 MGHDK and CDR2 SYGVNS. V shed 5 bases, J shed 1 base, and the junction held 8 bases outside the gene matches. The CDR3 covers 16 residues. The CDR3 nucleotides are TGTGCCAGCAGTCAAGGGGGCTCTCTGGCCAAAAACATTCAGTACTTC. Protein: CASSQGGSLAKNIQYF.

The J gene is TRBJ2-3, the V gene TRBV10-1; the match to TRBD2 covers 8 bases. This CDR3 has 17 amino acids. CDR1 WNHNN and CDR2 SYGVQD come from the germline V gene (reference sequence). V dropped 0 bases and J dropped 0; count of bases not matched to a gene: 5. The DNA of the CDR3 is TGCGCCAGCAGTGAGTCGGGACTAGATCCCAGCACAGATACGCAGTATTTT. Its protein product is CASSESGLDPSTDTQYF.

This rearrangement joins TRBV28 to TRBJ1-6; 11 bases map to TRBD1. V dropped 8 bases and J dropped 11; count of bases not matched to a gene: 14. This CDR3 is 16 amino acids long. The germline V gene has CDR1 MDHEN and CDR2 SYDVKM. The CDR3, as DNA: TGTGCCAGCCTTGCCTCGGGACAGGGGGAAGTTGCACCCCTCCACTTT. Translated, it gives CASLASGQGEVAPLHF.

J is TRBJ2-1 and V is TRBV27, with a tentative D call TRBD2 (5 bases). The CDR3 is 11 amino acids. The V and J ends lost 6 bases and 13 bases respectively, with 13 bases between them. CDR1 and CDR2 from the germline V gene are MNHEY and SMNVEV (reference sequence). The CDR3 loop is CASRNRTSQFF. CDR3 bases: TGTGCCAGCAGAAATCGGACTTCCCAGTTCTTC.

The genes are TRBV28 and TRBJ2-3; no definite D call. V lost 7 bases and J 5 bases, leaving 10 bases between the germline ends. Germline V CDR1 and CDR2: MDHEN, SYDVKM. The CDR3 is 12 amino acids. The CDR3 sequence is CASKAGLDTQYF. DNA for the CDR3: TGTGCCAGCAAGGCCGGGCTAGATACGCAGTATTTT.

The chain joins TRBV13 to TRBJ2-7; maybe TRBD2 (7 bases). Per the germline V gene, CDR1 is PRHDT and CDR2 is FYEKMQ (reference sequence). The CDR3 extends over 18 amino acids. Trimming cost V 5 bases and J 0 bases, with 23 bases left between them. The CDR3 region is CASSRGVWTDRNSYEQYF. As DNA, the CDR3 is TGTGCCAGCAGCCGGGGGGTTTGGACAGATCGAAACTCCTACGAGCAGTACTTC.

Only a few counts were recorded for this clone. V and J are TRBV5-1 and TRBJ2-7, with TRBD1 matching over 7 bases. CDR3 length: 14 amino acids. J was trimmed by 4 bases and V by 1 base; bases with no gene match: 5. Germline lookup yields CDR1 SGHRS and CDR2 YFSETQ. Here the CDR3 reads CASSLTGAGYEQYF. CDR3 sequence (DNA): TGCGCCAGCAGCTTGACAGGGGCGGGTTACGAGCAGTACTTC. The entire variable domain, with the rest obtained from reference TRBV5-1 and TRBJ2-7, is as follows: KAGVTQTPRYLIKTRGQQVTLSCSPISGHRSVSWYQQTPGQGLQFLFEYFSETQRNKGNFPGRFSGRQFSNSRSEMNVSTLELGDSALYLCASSLTGAGYEQYFGPGTRLTVT.

This chain links TRBV18 with TRBJ2-2; D is unresolved. This CDR3 has 13 amino acids. V lost 3 bases and J lost 0, with 2 bases in between. The V gene's germline CDR1 is KGHSH and CDR2 LQKENI. The CDR3 here is CASSPSNTGELFF. The CDR3 DNA sequence: TGTGCCAGCTCACCGTCGAACACCGGGGAGCTGTTTTTT.

The chain combines TRBV28 with TRBJ2-1; D is undetermined. The CDR3 has 11 residues. V was trimmed by 3 bases and J by 11 bases, leaving 8 bases between them. The germline V gene has CDR1 MDHEN and CDR2 SYDVKM. Here the CDR3 DNA reads TGTGCCAGCAGTTTGGAGAAAAAGCAGTTCTTC. It yields the protein CASSLEKKQFF.

The chain recombines TRBV7-2 with TRBJ1-2, with 7 bases aligning to TRBD1. Trimming cost V 3 bases and J 7 bases; bases outside gene matches: 5. The germline CDR1 and CDR2 sequences are SGHTA and FQGNSA. This CDR3 is 13 amino acids long. As DNA, the CDR3 is TGTGCCAGCAGCTTCGAAGGGGGCCGTGGCTACACCTTC. Translated: CASSFEGGRGYTF.

This clone has only a few counts. The chain couples TRBV14 to TRBJ2-7; TRBD2 matches at 9 bases. The CDR3 extends over 13 amino acids. The germline V gene has CDR1 SGHDN and CDR2 FVKESK. Trimming removed 0 bases from V and 7 bases from J; junction bases left unmatched: 1. CDR3 region: CASSQDLAGEQYF. DNA of the CDR3: TGTGCCAGCAGCCAAGATCTAGCGGGAGAGCAGTACTTC.

J is TRBJ1-5 and V is TRBV19; D may be TRBD1 (5 bases). V was shortened by 5 bases and J by 0 bases, with 20 bases between the two germline ends. There are 18 residues in the CDR3. Germline V gives CDR1 LNHDA, CDR2 SQIVND (reference sequence). CDR3 amino acids: CASSSKLWGDLSNQPQHF. CDR3 nucleotides: TGTGCCAGTAGTTCCAAATTGTGGGGGGACCTTAGCAATCAGCCCCAGCATTTT.

This clone has a single count. The rearrangement uses TRBV6-1 and TRBJ2-7; D not certain. The CDR3 has 14 residues. Germline values: CDR1 MNHNS, CDR2 SASEGT. Trimming pared 2 bases from V and 0 bases from J, leaving 8 bases between. The CDR3 nucleotides read TGTGCCAGCAGTGAAAGGTGGAGCTCCTACGAGCAGTACTTC. This codes for CASSERWSSYEQYF.

This chain joins TRBV6-2 or TRBV6-3 and TRBJ1-5, with D maybe TRBD1 (5 bases). Trimming pared 6 bases from V and 6 bases from J, leaving 18 bases between. The CDR3 loop spans 15 amino acids. Germline-derived CDR1 and CDR2 are MNHEY and SVGEGT. The CDR3: CASSPSGGTSQPQHF. CDR3 bases: TGTGCCAGCAGCCCCTCTGGAGGGACCAGTCAGCCCCAGCATTTT.

As for this clone: The sample has other DNA sequences that encode this CDR3 too. The chain carries TRBV3-1 (or the pseudogene TRBV3-2) and TRBJ1-5; no clear D gene. Germline CDR1 is LGHDT and CDR2 is YNNKEL (reference sequence). V dropped 1 base and J dropped 5 bases, with 6 bases sitting between them. CDR3 size: 13 residues. The CDR3 DNA is TGTGCCAGCAGCCAAGGTCCGGATCAGCCCCAGCATTTT. This translates into CASSQGPDQPQHF.

The gene calls are TRBV19 and TRBJ2-3; 9 nucleotides match TRBD1. J gave up 2 bases and V 6 bases, and 9 bases lay outside the gene matches. Germline V gene sequence: CDR1 LNHDA, CDR2 SQIVND (reference sequence). The CDR3 is made up of 16 amino acids. The CDR3 DNA reads TGTGCCAGTAGATCTGACGGACAGGGGCACACAGATACGCAGTATTTT. As protein: CASRSDGQGHTDTQYF.

The gene calls are TRBV2 and TRBJ2-7; D call uncertain. Trimming removed 5 bases from V and 3 bases from J, with 20 bases in between. The CDR3 has 16 residues. The germline gives CDR1 SNHLY, CDR2 FYNNEI. As DNA, the CDR3 is TGTGCCAGCAGTTTCTCCCCGTATAGCAAAAACTACGAGCAGTACTTC. Translating it yields CASSFSPYSKNYEQYF.

The chain links TRBV19 to TRBJ2-4; D is ambiguous. Germline values: CDR1 LNHDA, CDR2 SQIVND (reference sequence). V was cut by 3 bases and J by 0 bases, with 12 bases left in between. There are 16 residues in the CDR3. The CDR3 spells CASSIDRAIAKNIQYF. Written as DNA, the CDR3 is TGTGCCAGTAGTATCGACCGAGCTATAGCCAAAAACATTCAGTACTTC.

This clone has just a few counts. CDR3 protein: CSVPGQGVGYTF. The CDR3 bases are TGCAGCGTACCGGGACAGGGTGTGGGCTACACCTTC. This rearrangement joins TRBV29-1 to TRBJ1-2; 9 bases fit TRBD1. The germline V gene has CDR1 SQVTM and CDR2 ANQGSEA. Germline trimming cut 6 bases from V and 8 bases from J; bases unmatched to any gene: 7. The CDR3 has 12 residues. Full variable domain (rest looked up from reference TRBV29-1 and TRBJ1-2): SAVISQKPSRDICQRGTSLTIQCQVDSQVTMMFWYRQQPGQSLTLIATANQGSEATYESGFVIDKFPISRPNLTFSTLTVSNMSPEDSSIYLCSVPGQGVGYTFGSGTRLTVV.

Note on this clone: The identical CDR3 is also encoded by other nucleotide sequences in the sample. The chain couples TRBV10-3 to TRBJ1-2, with D maybe TRBD1 (6 bases). Trimming stripped 0 bases from V and 8 bases from J, with 13 bases between. The CDR3 runs to 14 residues. Germline V lookup: CDR1 ENHRY, CDR2 SYGVKD. In DNA, the CDR3 is TGTGCCATCAGTGAGTCGGAGGGGGAGAGGGGCTACACCTTC. It translates to CAISESEGERGYTF.

This clone was detected once. The chain has TRBV28 and TRBJ1-2; a weak D match, TRBD1 (6 bases). The V end lost 6 bases, the J end lost 0 bases, and 14 bases lay between the germline ends. Germline CDR1 is MDHEN and CDR2 is SYDVKM. The CDR3 covers 15 residues. CDR3 region: CASSQGTESNYGYTF. CDR3 sequence (DNA): TGTGCCAGCAGCCAGGGGACCGAATCTAACTATGGCTACACCTTC.